This paragraph covers one TCR beta chain sequence. Its antigen is undetermined. This entry is derived from a study of OX40 agonist ivuxolimab in advanced cancers. About the study: Every patient in dose escalation had hepatocellular carcinoma, melanoma, renal cell or head and neck cancer. The study's findings and limits: Partial responders at 0.1-3.0 mg/kg had among the lowest clonal expansion. In the 0.1 to 3.0 mg/kg range, CD4+ and CD8+ blood T cells had expanded clonally by week 6.

Blood specimens came from baseline, cycle 4 day 1, and cycle 7 day 1. Sequenced by immunoSEQ multiplex PCR; TCRdb stores in-frame clones only, minus some. The data show 60,000 to 75,000 clones, about 91% seen once. The TCR sequence derives from an adult with an advanced solid tumor such as melanoma, head and neck, liver or kidney cancer. The sample consisted of CD4+ or CD8+ T cells sorted from blood, taken in a trial of the OX40 agonist ivuxolimab.

CDR3 amino acids: CASSPQDGANVLTF. For the CDR3, the DNA is TGTGCCAGCAGCCCCCAGGATGGGGCCAACGTCCTGACTTTC. The gene calls are TRBV9 and TRBJ2-6; D gene uncertain. With 4 bases removed from V and 3 bases from J, the gap between germline ends came to 8 bases. Germline V gene sequence: CDR1 SGDLS, CDR2 YYNGEE. CDR3 length: 14 amino acids.